Listed below are T cell receptor beta chains from one sample, sequenced in a study of a mutant IDH1 vaccine in newly diagnosed glioma. The antigens these receptors bind are not known. The data were produced by immunoSEQ multiplex PCR, yet TCRdb's version contains in-frame clones alone and is incomplete. The table has 30,000 or so clones, 79% seen once. The material sequenced was PBMCs, taken from a glioma patient whose treatment included an IDH1 peptide vaccine. These receptors all stem from a woman aged 25 to 39 with glioma. Some clones in this sample may be carry-over from other donors' samples. CDR3s include the opening cysteine and the closing phenylalanine or tryptophan. The order of the fields is V gene, clone size, J gene, D gene, CDR3 protein, CDR3 DNA. A D gene is named only where the DNA matches it firmly. The size entry is marked missing in some rows and otherwise reads once, few, many or a size class.

v_call: TRBV14
clone_size: NA
j_call: TRBJ1-3
d_call: NA
cdr3_aa: CASSQDRSASSSSSGNTIYF
cdr3_nt: TGTGCCAGCAGCCAAGATCGCTCCGCTAGTTCCTCGAGCTCTGGAAACACCATATATTTT

v_call: TRBV10-2
clone_size: NA
j_call: TRBJ1-1
d_call: NA
cdr3_aa: CASSEDQWQGLTFF
cdr3_nt: TGCGCCAGCAGTGAGGATCAGTGGCAGGGTTTAACTTTCTTT

v_call: TRBV6-4
clone_size: NA
j_call: TRBJ2-3
d_call: TRBD2
cdr3_aa: CASPGLAGGSTDTQYF
cdr3_nt: TGTGCCAGCCCGGGACTAGCGGGAGGAAGCACAGATACGCAGTATTTT

v_call: TRBV27
clone_size: NA
j_call: TRBJ1-1
d_call: TRBD1
cdr3_aa: CASSSGQGRGTEAFF
cdr3_nt: TGTGCCAGCAGTTCGGGACAGGGAAGGGGGACTGAAGCTTTCTTT

v_call: TRBV18
clone_size: once
j_call: TRBJ2-3
d_call: NA
cdr3_aa: CASSPEIPDTQYF
cdr3_nt: TGTGCCAGCTCACCAGAAATTCCAGATACGCAGTATTTT

v_call: TRBV30
clone_size: NA
j_call: TRBJ1-2
d_call: NA
cdr3_aa: CAYWTGLGGYTF
cdr3_nt: TGTGCCTATTGGACCGGGCTGGGGGGCTACACCTTC

v_call: TRBV9
clone_size: NA
j_call: TRBJ2-7
d_call: TRBD2
cdr3_aa: CASSVARGGEQYF
cdr3_nt: TGTGCCAGCAGCGTAGCTCGGGGGGGGGAGCAGTACTTC

v_call: TRBV19
clone_size: NA
j_call: TRBJ2-5
d_call: TRBD2
cdr3_aa: CASSFNPRGLAGQETQYF
cdr3_nt: TGTGCCAGTAGTTTCAACCCCCGGGGGCTAGCGGGACAAGAGACCCAGTACTTC

v_call: TRBV29-1
clone_size: NA
j_call: TRBJ1-2
d_call: TRBD1
cdr3_aa: CSVEDRDRGYGYTF
cdr3_nt: TGCAGCGTTGAAGATAGAGACAGGGGCTATGGCTACACCTTC

v_call: TRBV14
clone_size: NA
j_call: TRBJ2-7
d_call: NA
cdr3_aa: CASSQEGSGPLYEQYF
cdr3_nt: TGTGCCAGCAGCCAAGAGGGAAGCGGCCCTCTCTACGAGCAGTACTTC

v_call: TRBV4-1
clone_size: once
j_call: TRBJ2-1
d_call: TRBD1
cdr3_aa: CASSQVRTGGDEQFF
cdr3_nt: TGCGCCAGCAGCCAAGTGAGGACAGGGGGCGATGAGCAGTTCTTC

v_call: TRBV7-8
clone_size: once
j_call: TRBJ2-1
d_call: TRBD1
cdr3_aa: CASSLGQGQQFF
cdr3_nt: TGTGCCAGCAGCTTAGGACAGGGCCAGCAGTTCTTC

v_call: TRBV7-9
clone_size: NA
j_call: TRBJ2-1
d_call: NA
cdr3_aa: CASSPGAAGSYNEQFF
cdr3_nt: TGTGCCAGCAGCCCAGGGGCGGCAGGGTCCTACAATGAGCAGTTCTTC

v_call: TRBV6-1
clone_size: NA
j_call: TRBJ1-2
d_call: NA
cdr3_aa: CASSVGGPGRF
cdr3_nt: TGTGCCAGCAGTGTCGGTGGGCCAGGTCGCTTC

v_call: TRBV30
clone_size: NA
j_call: TRBJ2-2
d_call: TRBD2
cdr3_aa: CAYPRTSGAGELFF
cdr3_nt: TGTGCCTATCCAAGGACTAGCGGGGCGGGGGAGCTGTTTTTT

v_call: TRBV6-5
clone_size: NA
j_call: TRBJ2-4
d_call: NA
cdr3_aa: CASSSGPRAKNIQYF
cdr3_nt: TGTGCCAGCAGTTCAGGGCCGAGGGCCAAAAACATTCAGTACTTC

v_call: TRBV7-6
clone_size: once
j_call: TRBJ2-7
d_call: NA
cdr3_aa: CASSVTGRHEQYF
cdr3_nt: TGTGCCAGCAGCGTTACGGGCCGGCACGAGCAGTACTTC

v_call: TRBV7-9
clone_size: NA
j_call: TRBJ1-2
d_call: NA
cdr3_aa: CASSTRTVIGNYGYTF
cdr3_nt: TGTGCCAGCAGCACTCGGACAGTTATTGGGAACTATGGCTACACCTTC

v_call: TRBV4-1
clone_size: NA
j_call: TRBJ2-5
d_call: TRBD1
cdr3_aa: CASSPTPGTEETQYF
cdr3_nt: TGCGCCAGCAGTCCGACCCCTGGGACAGAAGAGACCCAGTACTTC

v_call: TRBV11-3
clone_size: once
j_call: TRBJ1-4
d_call: NA
cdr3_aa: CASSLGGRATNEKLFF
cdr3_nt: TGTGCCAGCAGCTTAGGGGGAAGAGCAACTAATGAAAAACTGTTTTTT

v_call: TRBV19
clone_size: NA
j_call: TRBJ1-2
d_call: NA
cdr3_aa: CASSGGGAGYGYTF
cdr3_nt: TGTGCCAGTAGTGGCGGGGGCGCTGGGTATGGCTACACCTTC

v_call: TRBV4-1
clone_size: NA
j_call: TRBJ2-2
d_call: TRBD2
cdr3_aa: CASGRLAENTGELFF
cdr3_nt: TGCGCCAGCGGGAGACTAGCGGAGAACACCGGGGAGCTGTTTTTT

v_call: TRBV4-1
clone_size: NA
j_call: TRBJ1-1
d_call: TRBD1
cdr3_aa: CASSPTSTGDMNTEAFF
cdr3_nt: TGCGCCAGCAGCCCCACCTCGACAGGGGATATGAACACTGAAGCTTTCTTT

v_call: TRBV13
clone_size: few
j_call: TRBJ1-2
d_call: NA
cdr3_aa: CASSPVDVSVTTNYGYTF
cdr3_nt: TGTGCCAGCAGCCCTGTAGACGTATCCGTTACCACTAACTATGGCTACACCTTC

v_call: TRBV4-1
clone_size: NA
j_call: TRBJ2-7
d_call: NA
cdr3_aa: CASSQEGRSGEQYF
cdr3_nt: TGCGCCAGCAGCCAAGAAGGTCGATCGGGCGAGCAGTACTTC

v_call: TRBV27
clone_size: few
j_call: TRBJ1-2
d_call: NA
cdr3_aa: CATTQKGHMPHLPHYGYTF
cdr3_nt: TGTGCCACGACTCAAAAGGGACATATGCCCCACTTGCCGCACTATGGCTACACCTTC

v_call: TRBV9
clone_size: NA
j_call: TRBJ1-3
d_call: TRBD1
cdr3_aa: CASSEHRGSLPGNTIYF
cdr3_nt: TGTGCCAGCAGCGAACACAGGGGGAGCCTTCCCGGAAACACCATATATTTT

v_call: TRBV6-5
clone_size: few
j_call: TRBJ1-1
d_call: NA
cdr3_aa: CASSYSIASEAFF
cdr3_nt: TGTGCCAGCAGTTACTCGATCGCGTCTGAAGCTTTCTTT

v_call: TRBV2
clone_size: NA
j_call: TRBJ1-1
d_call: NA
cdr3_aa: CASSARGGTEAFF
cdr3_nt: TGTGCCAGCAGTGCACGGGGGGGGACTGAAGCTTTCTTT

v_call: TRBV11-3
clone_size: NA
j_call: TRBJ2-7
d_call: TRBD2
cdr3_aa: CASSLLALNEQYF
cdr3_nt: TGTGCCAGCAGCCTACTAGCGCTGAACGAGCAGTACTTC

v_call: TRBV6-5
clone_size: NA
j_call: TRBJ2-1
d_call: TRBD2
cdr3_aa: CASRKAGPSYNEQFF
cdr3_nt: TGTGCCAGCAGGAAAGCGGGACCCTCCTACAATGAGCAGTTCTTC

v_call: TRBV7-9
clone_size: NA
j_call: TRBJ1-1
d_call: NA
cdr3_aa: CASSLRGAEAFF
cdr3_nt: TGTGCCAGCAGCTTAAGGGGAGCTGAAGCTTTCTTT